This T cell receptor (beta chain) emerged from a study of blood T cell repertoires in COVID-19. Study background: Italy, Spain and the United States were the sources of the convalescent and acute COVID-19 samples. Nucleic acid was either cDNA or gDNA, and it came from T cells, B-cell-depleted T cells, or PBMCs.

Per germline, CDR1 MGHRA and CDR2 YSYEKL. Trimming took 0 bases from V and 5 from J, leaving 16 bases between them. The CDR3 has 16 amino acids. Enrolled during active infection, Seattle patients were then followed longitudinally. Generated by immunoSEQ multiplex PCR, the TCRdb table keeps only in-frame clones and is missing some. The profile covers around 84,000 clones, with around four fifths appearing a single time and about a third taken by the ten largest. This TCR came from a man aged 55 to 70 with COVID-19, enrolled during active disease. The V call is TRBV4-1, the J call TRBJ1-2, with D unclear. Sequenced material: peripheral blood. The chain's CDR3 is CASSQDESPLSYGYTF. The CDR3, as DNA: TGCGCCAGCAGCCAAGATGAGAGCCCCCTGAGTTATGGCTACACCTTC.